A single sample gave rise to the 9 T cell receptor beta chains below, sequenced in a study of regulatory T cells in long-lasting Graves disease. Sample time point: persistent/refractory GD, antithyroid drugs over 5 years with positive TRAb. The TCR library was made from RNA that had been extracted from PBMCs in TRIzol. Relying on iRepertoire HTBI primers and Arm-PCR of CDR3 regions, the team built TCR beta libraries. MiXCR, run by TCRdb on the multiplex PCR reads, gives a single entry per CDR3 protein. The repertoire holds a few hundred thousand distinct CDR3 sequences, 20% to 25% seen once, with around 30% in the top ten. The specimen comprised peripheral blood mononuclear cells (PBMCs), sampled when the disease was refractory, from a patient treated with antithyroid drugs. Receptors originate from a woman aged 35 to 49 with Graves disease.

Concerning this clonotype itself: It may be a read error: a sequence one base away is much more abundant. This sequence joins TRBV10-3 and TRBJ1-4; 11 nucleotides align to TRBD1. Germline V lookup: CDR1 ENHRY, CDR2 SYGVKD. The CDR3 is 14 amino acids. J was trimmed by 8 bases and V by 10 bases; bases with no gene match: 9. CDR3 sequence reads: CASGSRDRGEKLFF. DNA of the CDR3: TGTGCCAGCGGTTCACGGGACAGGGGGGAAAAACTGTTTTTT.

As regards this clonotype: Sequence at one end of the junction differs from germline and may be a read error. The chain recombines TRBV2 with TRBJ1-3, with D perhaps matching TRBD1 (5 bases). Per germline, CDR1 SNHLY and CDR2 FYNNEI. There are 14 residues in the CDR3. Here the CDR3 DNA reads TGTGCCAGCAGCTCAACCGGGGGGGGAACCACCATATATTTT. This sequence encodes CASSSTGGGTTIYF. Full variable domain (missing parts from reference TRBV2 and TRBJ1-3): EPEVTQTPSHQVTQMGQEVILRCVPISNHLYFYWYRQILGQKVEFLVSFYNNEISEKSEIFDDQFSVERPDGSNFTLKIRSTKLEDSAMYFCASSSTGGGTTIYFGEGSWLTVV.

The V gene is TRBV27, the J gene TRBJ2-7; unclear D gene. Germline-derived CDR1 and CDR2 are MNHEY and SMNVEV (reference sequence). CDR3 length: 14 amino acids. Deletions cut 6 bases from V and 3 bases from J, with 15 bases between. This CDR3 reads CASRPLNEVYEQYF. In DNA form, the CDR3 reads TGTGCCAGCAGACCTCTTAATGAGGTCTACGAGCAGTACTTC.

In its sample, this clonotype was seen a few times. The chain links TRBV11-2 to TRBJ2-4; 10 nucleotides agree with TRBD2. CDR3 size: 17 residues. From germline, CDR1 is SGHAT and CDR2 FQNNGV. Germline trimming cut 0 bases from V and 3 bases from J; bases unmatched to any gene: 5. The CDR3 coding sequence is TGTGCCAGCAGCTTAGATGGACTAGCGGACAACAAAAACATTCAGTACTTC. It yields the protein CASSLDGLADNKNIQYF.

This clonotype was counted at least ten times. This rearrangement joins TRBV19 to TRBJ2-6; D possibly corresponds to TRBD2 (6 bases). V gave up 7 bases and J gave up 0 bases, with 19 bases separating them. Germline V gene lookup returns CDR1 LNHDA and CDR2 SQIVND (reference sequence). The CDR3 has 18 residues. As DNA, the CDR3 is TGTGCCAGTACTTCACGCGGGAAATCCTCCTCTGGGGCCAACGTCCTGACTTTC. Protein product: CASTSRGKSSSGANVLTF.

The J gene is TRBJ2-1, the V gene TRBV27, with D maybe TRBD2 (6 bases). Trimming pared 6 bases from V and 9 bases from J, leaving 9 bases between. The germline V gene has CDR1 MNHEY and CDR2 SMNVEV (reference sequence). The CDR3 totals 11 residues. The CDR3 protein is CASRRRGEQFF. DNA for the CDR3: TGTGCCAGCAGGAGGCGGGGTGAGCAGTTCTTC.

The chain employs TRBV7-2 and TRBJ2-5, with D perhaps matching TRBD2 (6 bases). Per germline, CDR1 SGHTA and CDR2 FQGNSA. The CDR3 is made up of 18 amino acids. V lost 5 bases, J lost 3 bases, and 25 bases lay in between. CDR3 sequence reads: CASSHTALGYSGKETQYF. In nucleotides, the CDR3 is TGTGCCAGCAGCCACACCGCCCTGGGATATAGCGGAAAAGAGACCCAGTACTTC.

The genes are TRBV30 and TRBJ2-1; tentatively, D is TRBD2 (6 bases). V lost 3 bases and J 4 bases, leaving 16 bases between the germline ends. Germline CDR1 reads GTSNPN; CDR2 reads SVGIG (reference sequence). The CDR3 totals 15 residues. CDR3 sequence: CAWSPTFAGYNEQFF. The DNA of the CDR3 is TGTGCCTGGAGCCCGACTTTTGCGGGGTACAATGAGCAGTTCTTC.

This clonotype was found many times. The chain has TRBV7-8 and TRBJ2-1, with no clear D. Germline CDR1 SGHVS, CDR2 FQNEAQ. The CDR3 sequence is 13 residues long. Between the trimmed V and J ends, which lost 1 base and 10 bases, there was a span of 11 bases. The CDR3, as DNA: TGTGCCAGCAGCTTAGGCCAGGTGGCCGAGCAGTTCTTC. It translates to CASSLGQVAEQFF.